Sequencing of this TCR beta chain was carried out in a study of radiotherapy plus CTLA-4 blockade in lung cancer. The sample holds a few counts of this clone. Its antigen is undetermined. Germline V gene lookup returns CDR1 SEHNR and CDR2 FQNEAQ (reference sequence). The V and J ends lost 2 bases and 0 bases, in that order; junction bases with no gene match: 6. The CDR3 is 16 amino acids. This table comes from immunoSEQ multiplex PCR, and its TCRdb copy is limited to in-frame clones, with some not included. Of more than 75,000 clones listed, 70% to 90% are singletons. Study results and caveats: Blood saw expansion of tumor-derived TCR clones after radiotherapy plus ipilimumab.

This chain joins TRBV7-9 and TRBJ2-5; the match to TRBD1 covers 7 bases. This clonotype was sampled from a human donor with non-small cell lung cancer who had stable disease on radiotherapy plus ipilimumab. The source was peripheral blood, collected from a patient treated with radiotherapy plus ipilimumab. The CDR3 protein is CASSLRTGENQETQYF. The CDR3 nucleotides are TGTGCCAGCAGCTTACGGACAGGAGAGAACCAAGAGACCCAGTACTTC.